This entry concerns a single TCR beta chain. What it binds is not known. The CDR3 contains 18 residues. From germline, CDR1 is SGHVS and CDR2 FQNEAQ. The data derive from a study of T cells expressing NK-cell markers. Across the study: Cells sorted as CD3+CD56+NKG2C+, CD3+CD56+NKG2C- and CD3+CD56-NKG2C+ T cells supplied the TCR beta repertoires. Seven sequenced donors out of eight were HCMV-seropositive, one seronegative. Study-wide results and limits: In four donors, these clonotypes also led the CD3+CD56-NKG2C+ fraction. Of CD8+ T cells, 1.0-7.0% belonged to dominant NKG2C+ clonotypes in five or six donors.

TCRdb reprocessed the 5' RACE reads and reports one entry per CDR3 protein, with no DNA. The sample's table shows 300,000 or so distinct CDR3 sequences. The chain employs TRBV7-8 and TRBJ2-1. The sample comprised blood T cells: a sorted CD56 or NKG2C T cell subset, CD4+ or CD8+ T cells, or bulk PBMC T cells (not recorded which). The TCR comes from a woman between 18 and 69 years old in good health. The chain's CDR3 is CASSSVGNSRGSYNEQFF. The entire variable domain, with the rest obtained from reference TRBV7-8 and TRBJ2-1, is as follows: GAGVSQSPRYKVAKRGQDVALRCDPISGHVSLFWYQQALGQGPEFLTYFQNEAQLDKSGLPSDRFFAERPEGSVSTLKIQRTQQEDSAVYLCASSSVGNSRGSYNEQFFGPGTRLTVL.